This TCR beta chain is drawn from a study of cytomegalovirus exposure and HLA in healthy donors. Study summary: Around 180 million T cells yielded 120 million or so unique TCR beta sequences, as an earlier analysis found.

The V end was cut by 0 bases, the J end by 5 bases, with 10 bases between. Germline-derived CDR1 and CDR2 are MNHEY and SVGAGI. The CDR3 spans 15 residues. This clone has a single count. The donors (healthy individuals) were bone marrow donors. PCR employed 60 Vbeta and 13 Jbeta primers. This table comes from immunoSEQ multiplex PCR, and its TCRdb copy is limited to in-frame clones, with some not included. The sample has about 160,000 clones; 65% to 85% are singletons. The V and J genes are TRBV6-5 and TRBJ2-2; D is possibly TRBD2 (6 bases). The sequence came from a woman aged 25-40 years in good health and CMV-seropositive. Sequencing was done on a sample of PBMCs. CDR3 in DNA: TGTGCCAGCAGTTACTCGACTAGGGGTACCGGGGAGCTGTTTTTT. This gives the protein CASSYSTRGTGELFF.